These 7 T cell receptor beta chains share one sample of origin, sequenced in a study of blood T cell repertoires in COVID-19 (dated by TCRdb to 2019 to 2021). The protocol used for the library was the immunoSEQ multiplex PCR assay. This is the immuneACCESS table as TCRdb keeps it, with only in-frame sequences that have V and J called. A part of the clones is gone; compared with another copy, unresolved V genes explain less than half, and the rest is unexplained. Across this sample there are fewer than 300,000 clones, with 70% to 90% seen only once. Clones ranked in the top ten supply 15% to 18% of the sample. The sample taken for sequencing was PBMCs or T cells enriched from blood (not recorded which). The receptors shown here come from a man between 18 and 29 years old who had recovered from COVID-19.

This sequence joins TRBV19 and TRBJ1-6; D remains ambiguous. V lost 5 bases and J lost 10, with 18 bases in between. The CDR3 is made up of 15 amino acids. Germline CDR1 LNHDA, CDR2 SQIVND (reference sequence). The chain's CDR3 is CASSAMPGMRSPLHF. The CDR3 nucleotides are TGTGCCAGTAGTGCTATGCCCGGAATGCGGTCACCCCTCCACTTT.

The V and J genes are TRBV6-5 and TRBJ1-5, with 8 nucleotides matching TRBD1. J lost 6 bases, V lost 6 bases, and 10 bases had no gene match. There are 15 residues in the CDR3. Germline V gene lookup returns CDR1 MNHEY and CDR2 SVGAGI. The CDR3 spells CASRARTGMAQPQHF. In DNA form, the CDR3 reads TGTGCCAGCAGGGCCCGGACAGGGATGGCTCAGCCCCAGCATTTT.

This chain links TRBV30 with TRBJ2-7; 9 nucleotides agree with TRBD2. Looked up from germline, CDR1 is GTSNPN and CDR2 is SVGIG (reference sequence). This CDR3 is built from 13 residues. J lost 2 bases, V lost 5 bases, and 4 bases had no gene match. CDR3 protein: CAWRRGRAYEQYF. CDR3 sequence (DNA): TGTGCCTGGCGGCGCGGGAGGGCCTACGAGCAGTACTTC.

The V gene is TRBV18, the J gene TRBJ2-2; 8 bases are a match to TRBD2. The length of the CDR3 is 15 residues. V dropped 6 bases and J dropped 5; count of bases not matched to a gene: 8. Germline V gene sequence: CDR1 KGHSH, CDR2 LQKENI. For the CDR3, the DNA is TGTGCCAGCTCCGAAGCGGGGGCCTTAACCGGGGAGCTGTTTTTT. Protein product: CASSEAGALTGELFF.

The chain combines TRBV3-1 (or the pseudogene TRBV3-2) with TRBJ1-6; D not resolved. V was cut by 6 bases and J by 10 bases, with 16 bases left in between. From germline, CDR1 is LGHDT and CDR2 YNNKEL (reference sequence). There are 14 residues in the CDR3. The CDR3 loop is CASRLGRVDSPLHF. As DNA, the CDR3 is TGTGCCAGCAGGCTGGGGAGGGTCGACTCACCCCTCCACTTT.

This rearrangement joins TRBV6-1 to TRBJ2-7; D might be TRBD1 (6 bases). V lost 3 bases, J lost 2 bases, and 11 bases lay in between. This CDR3 is built from 14 residues. Germline V gene data show CDR1 as MNHNS and CDR2 as SASEGT. CDR3 protein: CASSEGRTAYEQYF. CDR3 coding DNA: TGTGCCAGCAGTGAGGGACGGACAGCCTACGAGCAGTACTTC.

The chain uses TRBV13 and TRBJ2-3, with 9 bases identical to TRBD2. The trim removed 4 bases at V and 0 bases at J, leaving 8 bases unmatched. The CDR3 contains 17 residues. The germline gives CDR1 PRHDT, CDR2 FYEKMQ (reference sequence). DNA of the CDR3: TGTGCCAGCAGCTCTGGTCTAGCGGGGAGAAGCACAGATACGCAGTATTTT. Its translation: CASSSGLAGRSTDTQYF.